This passage covers 18 T cell receptor beta chains from one sample sequenced in a study of graft-versus-host responses after intestinal transplantation. Their antigen targets remain unknown. This table comes from immunoSEQ multiplex PCR, and its TCRdb copy is limited to in-frame clones, with some not included. In the table there are under 130,000 clones, over 85% of which are singletons. The sample consisted of unstimulated CD8+ T cells sorted from spleen or lymph node cells, taken before intestinal transplant. Every receptor here comes from a human donor who received an intestinal transplant.

The V call is TRBV19, the J call TRBJ2-3; TRBD2 is a possible D gene (5 bases). Looked up from germline, CDR1 is LNHDA and CDR2 is SQIVND (reference sequence). The CDR3 spans 15 residues. Deletions cut 2 bases from V and 2 bases from J, with 11 bases between. CDR3 in amino acids: CASSISARDTDTQYF. CDR3 coding DNA: TGTGCCAGTAGTATAAGTGCGAGGGACACAGATACGCAGTATTTT.

This clone was detected only a few times. The chain couples TRBV11-2 to TRBJ1-4; no clear D gene. The germline CDR1 and CDR2 sequences are SGHAT and FQNNGV. V was shortened by 1 base and J by 7 bases, with 4 bases between the two germline ends. The CDR3 is made up of 12 amino acids. The CDR3 DNA is TGTGCCAGCAGCTTAGGGGGTGAAAAACTGTTTTTT. Its translation is CASSLGGEKLFF. Supplemented by reference TRBV11-2 and TRBJ1-4, the full variable domain reads EAGVAQSPRYKIIEKRQSVAFWCNPISGHATLYWYQQILGQGPKLLIQFQNNGVVDDSQLPKDRFSAERLKGVDSTLKIQPAKLEDSAVYLCASSLGGEKLFFGSGTQLSVL.

V is TRBV6-1 and J is TRBJ1-2; D remains ambiguous. CDR3 size: 15 residues. Germline V lookup: CDR1 MNHNS, CDR2 SASEGT. Trimming took 1 base from V and 4 from J, leaving 13 bases between them. The CDR3 DNA sequence: TGTGCCAGCAGTGAAGGACATACAGCCGCCTATGGCTACACCTTC. It is translated as CASSEGHTAAYGYTF.

J is TRBJ2-3 and V is TRBV6-5, with D possibly matching TRBD1 (6 bases). Germline V gene sequence: CDR1 MNHEY, CDR2 SVGAGI. This CDR3 is 16 amino acids long. V lost 4 bases to trimming and J lost 2 bases, with 16 bases between them. CDR3 residues: CASSWGPGDPTDTQYF. The DNA for the CDR3 is TGTGCCAGCAGTTGGGGGCCAGGGGACCCCACAGATACGCAGTATTTT.

The J gene is TRBJ2-5, the V gene TRBV7-8; 8 bases align to TRBD1. The J segment lost 5 bases and the V segment lost 5 bases, leaving 10 bases of the junction unmatched. The CDR3 is made up of 15 amino acids. The germline CDR1 and CDR2 sequences are SGHVS and FQNEAQ. DNA of the CDR3: TGTGCCAGCAGCCCCCCGGGACAGGACGTTGAGACCCAGTACTTC. Its translation is CASSPPGQDVETQYF.

The CDR3 DNA is TGTGCCAGCAGCCTCGGGACCTCACTTAGCACAGATACGCAGTATTTT. Its translation is CASSLGTSLSTDTQYF. The genes are TRBV14 and TRBJ2-3; D may match TRBD1 or TRBD2 (5 bases each). Between the trimmed V and J ends, which lost 4 bases and 0 bases, there was a span of 14 bases. CDR1 and CDR2 (germline): SGHDN, FVKESK. This CDR3 is built from 16 residues.

The rearrangement joins TRBV10-3 to TRBJ2-1; 7 bases match TRBD1. The germline gives CDR1 ENHRY, CDR2 SYGVKD. The CDR3 has 15 residues. Trimming took 4 bases from V and 6 from J; bases not matched to a gene: 9. Written as DNA, the CDR3 is TGTGCCATCAGTGCCCCGACAGGGTTTAGCAATGAGCAGTTCTTC. Translated, it gives CAISAPTGFSNEQFF.

The gene calls are TRBV15 and TRBJ1-1; D remains ambiguous. V lost 1 base and J 1 base, leaving 7 bases between the germline ends. The CDR3 runs 14 residues. Germline lookup yields CDR1 LNHNV and CDR2 YYDKDF (reference sequence). The chain's CDR3 is CATSRAVGNTEAFF. The DNA for the CDR3 is TGTGCCACCAGCAGAGCCGTGGGGAACACTGAAGCTTTCTTT.

This clone was observed a few times. The V and J genes are TRBV19 and TRBJ2-7; a weak D match, TRBD1 (6 bases). This CDR3 is 14 amino acids long. Germline values: CDR1 LNHDA, CDR2 SQIVND (reference sequence). V lost 3 bases and J 7 bases, leaving 16 bases between the germline ends. The CDR3 region is CASSIWGQGKEQYF. CDR3 in DNA: TGTGCCAGTAGTATCTGGGGGCAGGGGAAAGAGCAGTACTTC.

The V gene is TRBV4-1, the J gene TRBJ2-7; D remains ambiguous. The CDR3 runs 15 residues. V dropped 4 bases and J dropped 0 bases, with 13 bases sitting between them. Germline V CDR1 and CDR2: MGHRA, YSYEKL. This CDR3 is CASSPDFSSSYEQYF. As DNA, the CDR3 is TGCGCCAGCAGCCCCGACTTTAGCAGCTCCTACGAGCAGTACTTC.

The chain links TRBV7-8 to TRBJ1-1; D gene unclear. Trimming stripped 3 bases from V and 8 bases from J, with 10 bases between. Germline V gene sequence: CDR1 SGHVS, CDR2 FQNEAQ. CDR3 length equals 12 residues. The CDR3 is CASSFMGLEAFF. CDR3 bases: TGTGCCAGCAGCTTCATGGGATTAGAAGCTTTCTTT. The variable domain in full, completed from reference TRBV7-8 and TRBJ1-1, reads GAGVSQSPRYKVAKRGQDVALRCDPISGHVSLFWYQQALGQGPEFLTYFQNEAQLDKSGLPSDRFFAERPEGSVSTLKIQRTQQEDSAVYLCASSFMGLEAFFGQGTRLTVV.

This chain connects TRBV6-1 to TRBJ1-1; tentatively, D is TRBD1 (5 bases). CDR1 is MNHNS, CDR2 SASEGT, per germline. This CDR3 comprises 14 residues. Deletions cut 1 base from V and 3 bases from J, with 9 bases between. In DNA, the CDR3 is TGTGCCAGCAGTGAAGGGGGGACGCACACTGAAGCTTTCTTT. Its translation: CASSEGGTHTEAFF.

This clone was counted only a few times. The V gene is TRBV10-3, the J gene TRBJ1-1, with D unclear. V was trimmed by 3 bases and J by 2 bases, leaving 7 bases between them. The V gene's germline CDR1 is ENHRY and CDR2 SYGVKD. CDR3 length: 13 amino acids. Written as DNA, the CDR3 is TGTGCCATCAGTGAAACAAGCAACACTGAAGCTTTCTTT. Its protein product is CAISETSNTEAFF.

The V call is TRBV6-6, the J call TRBJ2-7; the D is unclear. CDR3 length: 16 residues. The germline V and J ends were trimmed by 0 bases and 5 bases, with 17 bases remaining between them. Germline values: CDR1 MNHNY, CDR2 SVGAGI (reference sequence). The CDR3 nucleotides are TGTGCCAGCAGTTACTCCACCATTCCCCGGGTCAACGAGCAGTACTTC. Translated, it gives CASSYSTIPRVNEQYF.

This chain connects TRBV11-2 to TRBJ1-4; D perhaps matches TRBD1 (5 bases). Trimming took off 6 bases at V and 4 bases at J, with 9 bases between the two ends. Germline CDR1 and CDR2: SGHAT and FQNNGV. This CDR3 is built from 13 residues. The CDR3 sequence is CASRRGGNEKLFF. In DNA, the CDR3 is TGTGCCAGCAGAAGGGGTGGTAATGAAAAACTGTTTTTT.

This rearrangement joins TRBV10-3 to TRBJ1-1, with TRBD1 identical over 8 bases. The CDR3 loop spans 13 amino acids. Germline CDR1 is ENHRY and CDR2 is SYGVKD. V lost 5 bases to trimming and J lost 4 bases; unmatched junction nucleotides: 3. The CDR3 sequence: CAISPDRVTEAFF. CDR3 nucleotides: TGTGCCATCAGTCCGGACAGGGTCACTGAAGCTTTCTTT.

The rearrangement links TRBV7-9 to TRBJ2-7; D unclear. Between the trimmed V and J ends, which lost 5 bases and 3 bases, there was a span of 5 bases. CDR1 is SEHNR and CDR2 is FQNEAQ in the germline V gene (reference sequence). This CDR3 has 11 residues. The CDR3 DNA is TGTGCCAGCAGCCGTTACTACGAGCAGTACTTC. It translates to CASSRYYEQYF.

This clone has a single count. The gene calls are TRBV7-9 and TRBJ2-3; D remains ambiguous. Germline assignment: CDR1 SEHNR and CDR2 FQNEAQ (reference sequence). The V end lost 4 bases, the J end lost 4 bases, and 3 bases lay between the germline ends. This CDR3 region has 11 residues. This chain's CDR3 is CASSYPDTQYF. The CDR3 coding sequence is TGTGCCAGCAGCTACCCAGATACGCAGTATTTT.